This TCR beta chain was identified in a study of T cells in Graves' hyperthyroidism and ophthalmopathy. Findings and caveats of the study: Model output signaled ophthalmopathy a median around 6.9 months ahead of onset. Clonotypes that were expanded in thyroid above 0.001 mostly appeared in blood too. A 13 V-J model separated ophthalmopathy from stable hyperthyroidism.

TCR beta CDR3 regions were amplified from RNA. In the first-round RT-PCR of the TCR CDR3, the HTBI primer set was used. Each CDR3 protein is one row after TCRdb ran MiXCR on the multiplex PCR reads. The sample holds fewer than 650,000 distinct CDR3 sequences; 40% to 50% are singletons and the top ten take about 45%. This clonotype was detected once. Antigen: not known. The CDR3 extends over 11 amino acids. Germline loops: CDR1 SNHLY, CDR2 FYNNEI. The V gene lost 8 bases and the J gene lost 6 bases, with 11 bases spanning the gap. The sequence derives from an adult woman with Graves' disease, either hyperthyroidism or ophthalmopathy (not recorded which). The source material was peripheral blood or thyroid tissue (not recorded which). The genes are TRBV2 and TRBJ2-7; TRBD2 is a possible D gene (5 bases). CDR3 residues: CASLEGREQYF. CDR3 nucleotides: TGTGCCAGCCTCGAGGGTCGCGAGCAGTACTTC.